This T cell receptor beta chain was sequenced in a study of CD8+ T cells in alopecia areata. Regarding treatment: oral pan-JAK inhibitor, 5-10 mg twice daily. Once RNA had been extracted, it was reverse transcribed into cDNA to act as the sequencing template. Assay: immunoSEQ multiplex PCR; the TCRdb copy retains only in-frame clones and omits some. The sample holds some 200,000 clones, roughly three fifths seen once. V was trimmed by 6 bases and J by 6 bases, leaving 10 bases between them. Germline V CDR1 and CDR2: SQVTM, ANQGSEA. The CDR3 spans 11 residues. Overall study findings and caveats: Especially in alopecia totalis/universalis, lesional scalp showed greater clonality than normal scalp did. Uncertain still, given a single nonresponder, is whether baseline CD8+ expansion links to response.

Regarding this clone: Its antigen is unknown.

This receptor was identified in a human donor with alopecia areata. Sequencing was performed on CD8+ T cells sorted from blood, taken at week 24, from a patient treated with tofacitinib. The chain is built from TRBV29-1 and TRBJ2-3; a possible D gene is TRBD2 (5 bases). The DNA for the CDR3 is TGCAGCGTCCCCCGAGGGGATACGCAGTATTTT. It specifies CSVPRGDTQYF.